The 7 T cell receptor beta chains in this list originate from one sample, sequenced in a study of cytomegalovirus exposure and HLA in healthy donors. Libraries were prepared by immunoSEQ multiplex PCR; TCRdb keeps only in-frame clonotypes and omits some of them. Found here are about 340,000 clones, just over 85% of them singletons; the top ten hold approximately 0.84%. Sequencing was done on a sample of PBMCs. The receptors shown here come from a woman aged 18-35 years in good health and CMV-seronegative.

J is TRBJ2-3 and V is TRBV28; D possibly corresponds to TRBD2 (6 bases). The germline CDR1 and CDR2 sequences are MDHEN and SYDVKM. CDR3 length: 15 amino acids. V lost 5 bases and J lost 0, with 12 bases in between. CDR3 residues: CASSPAGLSTDTQYF. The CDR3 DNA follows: TGTGCCAGCAGTCCAGCGGGCCTGAGCACAGATACGCAGTATTTT.

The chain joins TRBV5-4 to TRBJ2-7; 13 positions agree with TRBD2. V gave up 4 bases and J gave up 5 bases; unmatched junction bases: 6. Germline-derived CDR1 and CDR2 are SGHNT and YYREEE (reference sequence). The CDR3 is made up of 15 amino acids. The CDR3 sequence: CASSPTSGRAHEQYF. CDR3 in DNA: TGTGCCAGCAGCCCAACTAGCGGGAGGGCCCACGAGCAGTACTTC.

CDR3 region: CANRPQGAGNEKLFF. The CDR3 DNA reads TGTGCCAACAGACCACAGGGGGCGGGTAATGAAAAACTGTTTTTT. The V call is TRBV2, the J call TRBJ1-4; 9 positions match TRBD1. Germline V CDR1 and CDR2: SNHLY, FYNNEI. The CDR3 contains 15 residues. V shed 10 bases, J shed 4 bases, and the junction held 10 bases outside the gene matches.

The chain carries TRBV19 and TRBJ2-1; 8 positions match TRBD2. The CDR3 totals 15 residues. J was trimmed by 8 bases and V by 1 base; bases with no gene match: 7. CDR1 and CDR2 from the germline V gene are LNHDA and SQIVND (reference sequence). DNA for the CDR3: TGTGCCAGTAGTATAGTAGCGGGGAGCATGTATGAGCAGTTCTTC. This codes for CASSIVAGSMYEQFF.

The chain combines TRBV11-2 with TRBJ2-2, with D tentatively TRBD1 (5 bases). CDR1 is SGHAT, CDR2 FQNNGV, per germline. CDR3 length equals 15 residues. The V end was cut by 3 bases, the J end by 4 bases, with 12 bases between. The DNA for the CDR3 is TGTGCCAGCAGCTTCTCTAGGGGAAGCACCGGGGAGCTGTTTTTT. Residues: CASSFSRGSTGELFF.

CDR3 in amino acids: CASSPKGRATDTQYF. CDR3 nucleotides: TGTGCCAGCTCACCAAAGGGCAGGGCCACAGATACGCAGTATTTT. The rearrangement uses TRBV18 and TRBJ2-3; possibly TRBD1 for D (5 bases). The V end lost 2 bases, the J end lost 2 bases, and 11 bases lay between the germline ends. This CDR3 is 15 amino acids long. Germline V lookup: CDR1 KGHSH, CDR2 LQKENI.

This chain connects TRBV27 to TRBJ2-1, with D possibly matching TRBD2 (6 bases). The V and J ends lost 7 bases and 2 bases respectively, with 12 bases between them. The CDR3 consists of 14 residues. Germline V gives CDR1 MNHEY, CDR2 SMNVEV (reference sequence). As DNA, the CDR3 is TGTGCCAGCACCAGCGGGTCTACCTACAATGAGCAGTTCTTC. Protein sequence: CASTSGSTYNEQFF.